This entry is about one TCR beta chain. Its target is not known. TCRdb's table, derived via immunoSEQ multiplex PCR, lists solely in-frame clones and lacks some. The sample comprises 25,000 to 35,000 clones, 81% of which are singletons, and approximately 29% rests with the top ten. This sample is part of a study of OX40 agonist ivuxolimab in advanced cancers. General observations from the study: Compared with CD4+, CD8+ T cells on average had more expanded clones.

This CDR3 region has 13 residues. V lost 9 bases and J lost 2, with 11 bases in between. Per the germline V gene, CDR1 is MDHEN and CDR2 is SYDVKM. Enrollment shut out patients with autoimmune disease history or systemic immunosuppression. The sample here was CD4+ or CD8+ T cells sorted from blood, taken in a trial of the OX40 agonist ivuxolimab. The receptor comes from an adult with an advanced solid tumor such as melanoma, head and neck, liver or kidney cancer. The genes are TRBV28 and TRBJ1-5; no reliable D call. CDR3 sequence (DNA): TGTGCCAGTTTTGATGGGGGCAATCAGCCCCAGCATTTT. It is translated as CASFDGGNQPQHF.